The clone carrying this TCR beta chain appeared a few times. Its antigen is unknown. Constant-region reverse primers amplified full-length variable regions, followed by semi-nested Nested Universal Primer A PCR. TCRdb passed the 5' RACE reads through MiXCR, listing each CDR3 protein once. The top ten clones hold roughly 3.7% of a sample with tens of thousands of distinct CDR3 sequences, over 25% of them seen once. Trimming pared 0 bases from V and 0 bases from J, leaving 12 bases between. The CDR3 runs to 17 residues. Germline CDR1 LGHNA, CDR2 YSLEER. Whole-study findings and limits: In terms of TCR gene usage, tumor memory CD4+ T cells clustered together with blood and lymph node memory CD4+ cells, as well as with lymph node naive CD4+ cells.

This sequence joins TRBV4-3 and TRBJ2-1, with a weak D call TRBD2 (6 bases). Sample: memory CD4+ T cells sorted from a lymph node. Noted subset: memory CD4+ T cells, CD4+CD45RO+CD25-. The receptor was isolated from a female donor with breast cancer. For the CDR3, the DNA is TGCGCCAGCAGCCAAGATCCGACGACTAGCTCCTACAATGAGCAGTTCTTC. Amino acids: CASSQDPTTSSYNEQFF.